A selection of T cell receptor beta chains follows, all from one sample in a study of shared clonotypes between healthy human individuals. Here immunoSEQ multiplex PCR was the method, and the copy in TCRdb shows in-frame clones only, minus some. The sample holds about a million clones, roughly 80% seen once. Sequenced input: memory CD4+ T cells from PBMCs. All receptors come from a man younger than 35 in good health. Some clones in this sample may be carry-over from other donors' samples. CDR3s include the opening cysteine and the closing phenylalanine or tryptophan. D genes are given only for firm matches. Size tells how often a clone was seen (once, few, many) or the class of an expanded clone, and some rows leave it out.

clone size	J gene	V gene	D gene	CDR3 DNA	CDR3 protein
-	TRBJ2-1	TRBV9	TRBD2	TGTGCCAGCAGCTCCCGCCGGAGCGGGAGTATGGAGGAGCAGTTCTTC	CASSSRRSGSMEEQFF
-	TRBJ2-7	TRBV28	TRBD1	TGTGCCAGCGGGACAGCTTTCTACGAGCAGTACTTC	CASGTAFYEQYF
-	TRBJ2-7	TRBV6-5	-	TGTGCCAGCAGCCCCGTACAGGGTCTCCTCGAGCAGTACTTC	CASSPVQGLLEQYF
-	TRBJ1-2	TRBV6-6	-	TGTGCCAGCAACCAAGTACAGGCCTCCTATGGCTACACCTTC	CASNQVQASYGYTF
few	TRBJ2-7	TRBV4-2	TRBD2	TGTGCCAGCAGCCAAGAGGGACTAGCGGCCTCCGATCTGGAGCAGTACTTC	CASSQEGLAASDLEQYF
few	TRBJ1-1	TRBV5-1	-	TGCGCCAGCAGCTTGGAGGACTCGAACACTGAAGCTTTCTTT	CASSLEDSNTEAFF
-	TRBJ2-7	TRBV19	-	TGTGCCAGTAGTCAAAGGGGTGAGCAGTACTTC	CASSQRGEQYF
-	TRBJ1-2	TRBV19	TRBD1	TGTGCCAGTAATCGGGACAGGGGCTATGGCTACACCTTC	CASNRDRGYGYTF
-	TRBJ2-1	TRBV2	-	TGTGCCAGCAGTGAAGCGGCCACCGCCGGGATCCCATACAATGAGCAGTTCTTC	CASSEAATAGIPYNEQFF
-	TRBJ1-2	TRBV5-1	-	TGCGCCAGCAGCTTGTCGGGAGGAGGCTATGGCTACACCTTC	CASSLSGGGYGYTF